These 21 T cell receptor beta chains were sequenced from one sample in a study of T cell repertoires in cytomegalovirus infection. These receptors are not linked to any known antigen. One entry per CDR3 protein, called by TCRdb with MiXCR from the reads. The sample contains approximately 730,000 distinct CDR3 sequences, around 29% of which appear only once. The sample here was cultured CD8+ T cells from PBMCs, taken from culture after CMV antigen stimulation. These TCRs come from a human donor in good health (CMV status not recorded). Some clones in this sample may be carry-over from other donors' samples.

The table lists this clonotype with many counts. The V and J genes are TRBV10-1 and TRBJ2-5, with TRBD1 matching 7 bases. V dropped 3 bases and J dropped 2; count of bases not matched to a gene: 3. CDR3 length: 14 amino acids. Per germline, CDR1 WNHNN and CDR2 SYGVQD (reference sequence). The DNA for the CDR3 is TGCGCCAGCAGTGATCCGGGACAGCAAGAGACCCAGTACTTC. It specifies CASSDPGQQETQYF.

The CDR3 DNA follows: TGCAGTACAGCTAGCCCCCCGGGACTAGCATACGAGCAGTACGTC. This sequence encodes CSTASPPGLAYEQYV. J is TRBJ2-7 and V is TRBV20-1, with 9 positions matching TRBD2. Germline V gene data show CDR1 as DFQATT and CDR2 as SNEGSKA (reference sequence). Trimming removed 8 bases from V and 4 bases from J; junction bases left unmatched: 15. The CDR3 has 15 residues.

The J gene is TRBJ2-7, the V gene TRBV6-2 or TRBV6-3, with 13 bases that match TRBD2. This CDR3 comprises 16 residues. V lost 2 bases to trimming and J lost 6 bases; unmatched junction nucleotides: 7. CDR1 and CDR2 from the germline V gene are MNHEY and SVGEGT. Here the CDR3 DNA reads TGTGCCAGCAGTTACCATGGGACTAGCGGGGATCTCGAGCAGTACGTC. Residues: CASSYHGTSGDLEQYV.

The chain uses TRBV7-6 and TRBJ1-2, with 8 bases fitting TRBD1. The V gene's germline CDR1 is SGHVS and CDR2 FNYEAQ. The V and J ends lost 5 bases and 4 bases, in that order; junction bases with no gene match: 9. The CDR3 sequence is 15 residues long. The CDR3 is CASSPGRDRFYGYTF. The CDR3 coding sequence is TGTGCCAGCAGCCCCGGGAGGGACAGGTTCTATGGCTACACCTTC.

This clonotype came up a few times. This chain connects TRBV7-9 to TRBJ2-1; 8 bases map to TRBD2. The CDR3 covers 16 residues. The V gene end was trimmed by 4 bases and the J gene end by 1 base; junction bases not matched to a gene: 6. In germline, CDR1 is SEHNR, CDR2 FQNEAQ (reference sequence). Here the CDR3 reads CASSSVGGASYNEQFF. The CDR3 nucleotides read TGTGCCAGCAGCTCCGTCGGGGGGGCTTCCTACAATGAGCAGTTCTTC.

This rearrangement joins TRBV5-5 to TRBJ1-2, with a weak D call TRBD1 (6 bases). Trimming cost V 2 bases and J 4 bases, with 15 bases left between them. This CDR3 is 15 amino acids long. Germline lookup yields CDR1 SGHKS and CDR2 YYEKEE (reference sequence). CDR3 sequence: CASSFWGPQGYGYTF. The CDR3 bases are TGTGCCAGCAGCTTCTGGGGGCCTCAGGGCTATGGCTACACCTTC.

The chain joins TRBV12-5 to TRBJ1-1; D gene uncertain. Trimming removed 3 bases from V and 3 bases from J, with 14 bases in between. This CDR3 region has 15 residues. The V gene's germline CDR1 is LGHNT and CDR2 FRNRAP. DNA for the CDR3: TGTGCTAGTGGTTTTGAAGCCCAGAGGGACACTGAAGCTTTCTTT. This codes for CASGFEAQRDTEAFF.

This clonotype was found many times. V usage is TRBV7-8 and J usage is TRBJ2-5; TRBD2 might be the D (5 bases). The CDR3 totals 15 residues. The V gene's germline CDR1 is SGHVS and CDR2 FQNEAQ. Trimming pared 0 bases from V and 2 bases from J, leaving 10 bases between. CDR3 protein: CASSLAQRTQETQYF. CDR3 DNA sequence: TGTGCCAGCAGCTTAGCTCAGCGGACTCAAGAGACCCAGTACTTC.

The V call is TRBV7-2, the J call TRBJ2-1, with 10 bases that match TRBD1. There are 14 residues in the CDR3. Germline CDR1 reads SGHTA; CDR2 reads FQGNSA. V shed 5 bases, J shed 9 bases, and the junction held 7 bases outside the gene matches. The CDR3 DNA follows: TGTGCCAGCAGCACGACAGGGGGCGGCGGTGAGCAGTTCTTC. Residues: CASSTTGGGGEQFF.

The chain employs TRBV10-3 and TRBJ1-5, with D unresolved. Germline loops: CDR1 ENHRY, CDR2 SYGVKD. V lost 4 bases and J 6 bases, leaving 10 bases between the germline ends. The CDR3 is 13 residues long. The CDR3 protein is CAISVGTIQPQHF. CDR3 coding DNA: TGTGCCATCAGTGTAGGCACCATTCAGCCCCAGCATTTT.

A single count supports this clonotype. The J gene is TRBJ2-7, the V gene TRBV7-3; 10 nucleotides agree with TRBD1. The ends lost 2 bases at V and 5 bases at J; junction bases unmatched: 6. Germline CDR1 SGHTA, CDR2 FQGTGA. The CDR3 spans 15 residues. The CDR3 region has the DNA TGTGCCAGCAGCTTAGACGCCGGGACAGGGGACGAGCAGTACTTC. It yields the protein CASSLDAGTGDEQYF.

V is TRBV9 and J is TRBJ2-1, with D perhaps given as TRBD1 or TRBD2 (6 bases each). CDR3 length: 17 amino acids. Germline V gene sequence: CDR1 SGDLS, CDR2 YYNGEE. The ends were cut back, 0 bases at V and 2 bases at J, with 15 bases in the middle. CDR3 in amino acids: CASSVATEGVTYNEQFF. The CDR3 nucleotides are TGTGCCAGCAGCGTAGCTACGGAGGGGGTGACCTACAATGAGCAGTTCTTC.

A single count supports this clonotype. V and J are TRBV7-4 and TRBJ1-5; 8 bases align to TRBD1. Germline V gene data show CDR1 as SGHVT and CDR2 as SQSDAQ. This CDR3 region has 15 residues. The V segment lost 8 bases and the J segment 2 bases; nucleotides outside the gene matches: 8. The CDR3 region has the DNA TGTGCCAGCGCGCTGGACAGGGCAGGCAATCAGCCCCAGCATTTT. Its protein is CASALDRAGNQPQHF.

The chain is built from TRBV29-1 and TRBJ2-7; D remains ambiguous. The CDR3 runs to 14 residues. The germline V gene encodes CDR1 SQVTM and CDR2 ANQGSEA. Trimming stripped 7 bases from V and 1 base from J, with 17 bases between. This CDR3 is CSAWGGQESYEQYF. The CDR3 DNA reads TGCAGCGCCTGGGGTGGGCAGGAGTCCTACGAGCAGTACTTC.

This clonotype was seen repeatedly, ten times or more. This chain links TRBV12-3 or TRBV12-4 with TRBJ1-2; D is uncertain. V lost 6 bases and J 3 bases, leaving 17 bases between the germline ends. This CDR3 contains 15 residues. Written as DNA, the CDR3 is TGTGCCAGCAGCCCACTTTTAGGCTCTTACTATGGCTACACCTTC. It yields the protein CASSPLLGSYYGYTF.

The genes are TRBV29-1 and TRBJ1-2; perhaps TRBD1 as D (6 bases). V lost 0 bases and J 0 bases, leaving 11 bases between the germline ends. The CDR3 has 15 amino acids. CDR1 is SQVTM, CDR2 ANQGSEA, per germline. The CDR3 here is CSVEDNQGTNYGYTF. The DNA for the CDR3 is TGCAGCGTTGAAGATAACCAGGGGACTAACTATGGCTACACCTTC.

Ten or more counts support this clonotype. V is TRBV7-8 and J is TRBJ2-7, with D possibly matching TRBD2 (6 bases). Germline CDR1 SGHVS, CDR2 FQNEAQ. V lost 5 bases and J 0 bases, leaving 17 bases between the germline ends. The CDR3 has 16 residues. Written as DNA, the CDR3 is TGTGCCAGCAGCCCACGCACCGGGGGAGCCTCCTACGAGCAGTACGTC. Amino acids: CASSPRTGGASYEQYV.

This clonotype was seen repeatedly, ten times or more. The V call is TRBV7-9, the J call TRBJ2-3; D is unclear. V was trimmed by 5 bases and J by 6 bases, leaving 30 bases between them. The CDR3 has 19 amino acids. The germline gives CDR1 SEHNR, CDR2 FQNEAQ (reference sequence). The CDR3 loop is CASSPRVLPQVPLKDTQYF. As DNA, the CDR3 is TGTGCCAGCAGCCCTCGGGTACTACCACAAGTCCCTCTCAAGGATACGCAGTATTTT. The variable domain in full, completed from reference TRBV7-9 and TRBJ2-3, reads DTGVSQNPRHKITKRGQNVTFRCDPISEHNRLYWYRQTLGQGPEFLTYFQNEAQLEKSRLLSDRFSAERPKGSFSTLEIQRTEQGDSAMYLCASSPRVLPQVPLKDTQYFGPGTRLTVL.

This clonotype was counted at least ten times. The chain is built from TRBV7-2 and TRBJ2-3; 9 bases agree with TRBD2. The ends lost 1 base at V and 1 base at J; junction bases unmatched: 6. The germline gives CDR1 SGHTA, CDR2 FQGNSA. The CDR3 totals 17 residues. Written as DNA, the CDR3 is TGTGCCAGCAGCTTAGGGCGGGGGGGCCTCGGCACAGATACGCAGTATTTT. Residues: CASSLGRGGLGTDTQYF. The whole variable domain, remainder taken from reference TRBV7-2 and TRBJ2-3, is GAGVSQSPSNKVTEKGKDVELRCDPISGHTALYWYRQSLGQGLEFLIYFQGNSAPDKSGLPSDRFSAERTGGSVSTLTIQRTQQEDSAVYLCASSLGRGGLGTDTQYFGPGTRLTVL.

V is TRBV5-1 and J is TRBJ2-3; 10 bases line up with TRBD2. This CDR3 has 17 residues. The germline V gene encodes CDR1 SGHRS and CDR2 YFSETQ. V trimming: 4 bases; J trimming: 0 bases; junction bases outside the gene matches: 8. The CDR3 nucleotides read TGCGCCAGCAGCGGTGGACTAGCGGTCGTTAGCACAGATACGCAGTATTTT. Its protein is CASSGGLAVVSTDTQYF.

The CDR3 DNA reads TGTGCCAGCAGCTTCAACCCTGGGATTAGCACAGATACGCAGTATTTT. This codes for CASSFNPGISTDTQYF. The chain employs TRBV7-3 and TRBJ2-3; D uncertain. The CDR3 length is 16 residues. Germline lookup yields CDR1 SGHTA and CDR2 FQGTGA. The V gene lost 3 bases and the J gene lost 0 bases, with 13 bases spanning the gap.